This T cell receptor (beta chain) derives from a study of blood T cells in healthy people across ages. Sample-barcoded 5' priming and a J-beta primer mix drove a second PCR of about 6 to 12 cycles. One entry per CDR3 protein, called by TCRdb with MiXCR from the 5' RACE reads. This table has more than 650,000 distinct CDR3 sequences, more than 25% appearing once. This clonotype was detected a few times. Germline V gives CDR1 SGHTA, CDR2 FQGNSA. The length of the CDR3 is 15 residues. The germline V and J ends were trimmed by 0 bases and 4 bases, with 11 bases remaining between them. In addition, the sample was reused for a study of T cells of mothers and their children.

The specimen sequenced was blood. The rearrangement uses TRBV7-2 and TRBJ2-3; TRBD2 might be the D (5 bases). The sequence came from a boy between 10 and 17 years old in good health. This CDR3 reads CASSLALGGADTQYF. CDR3 nucleotide sequence: TGTGCCAGCAGCTTAGCGCTAGGAGGTGCAGATACGCAGTATTTT.